A single sample is the source of the 14 T cell receptor beta chains below, sequenced in a study of cytomegalovirus exposure and HLA in healthy donors. Here immunoSEQ multiplex PCR was the method, and the copy in TCRdb shows in-frame clones only, minus some. The data show about 140,000 clones, with about four fifths seen just once and over 1.1% held by the top ten. The sequenced sample was PBMCs. Source of these receptors: a woman in her thirties in good health and CMV-seronegative.

The rearrangement joins TRBV30 to TRBJ1-5; 12 bases are a match to TRBD1. V shed 1 base, J shed 6 bases, and the junction held 7 bases outside the gene matches. The CDR3 length is 16 residues. Germline assignment: CDR1 GTSNPN and CDR2 SVGIG (reference sequence). CDR3 coding DNA: TGTGCCTGGAGTGGAGGGACAGGGGGCTTCACTCAGCCCCAGCATTTT. Protein product: CAWSGGTGGFTQPQHF.

The rearrangement joins TRBV18 to TRBJ2-1, with 9 nucleotides matching TRBD2. Trimming removed 4 bases from V and 4 bases from J; junction bases left unmatched: 8. Germline CDR1 and CDR2: KGHSH and LQKENI. The CDR3 extends over 16 amino acids. CDR3 sequence (DNA): TGTGCCAGCTCACGAAGCGGGGGGCCCACATACAATGAGCAGTTCTTC. Protein sequence: CASSRSGGPTYNEQFF.

The gene calls are TRBV19 and TRBJ2-2; TRBD2 might be the D (5 bases). Germline assignment: CDR1 LNHDA and CDR2 SQIVND (reference sequence). This CDR3 region has 14 residues. V lost 5 bases and J lost 1, with 8 bases in between. In DNA, the CDR3 is TGTGCCAGTAGTCGGGAAAGGAACACCGGGGAGCTGTTTTTT. Translation gives CASSRERNTGELFF.

The J gene is TRBJ1-4, the V gene TRBV6-5, with TRBD1 identical over 7 bases. This CDR3 is built from 13 residues. Germline CDR1 MNHEY, CDR2 SVGAGI. V was pared by 10 bases and J by 5 bases, with 7 bases of the junction left unmatched. The CDR3 coding sequence is TGTGCCACCACCGGGACAGAAAATGAAAAACTGTTTTTT. It codes for CATTGTENEKLFF.

This chain uses TRBV19 with TRBJ1-2; possibly TRBD1 for D (6 bases). This CDR3 has 13 residues. In germline, CDR1 is LNHDA, CDR2 SQIVND (reference sequence). Trimming removed 0 bases at V and 6 bases at J, with 8 bases between. Here the CDR3 reads CASSIDRGNGYTF. The CDR3 nucleotides read TGTGCCAGTAGTATAGACAGGGGAAATGGCTACACCTTC.

The gene calls are TRBV15 and TRBJ1-3, with TRBD1 matching over 9 bases. The J segment lost 7 bases and the V segment lost 7 bases, leaving 2 bases of the junction unmatched. The germline V gene encodes CDR1 LNHNV and CDR2 YYDKDF (reference sequence). The CDR3 length is 12 residues. Here the CDR3 DNA reads TGTGCCACCAACGACAGGGGGAACACCATATATTTT. Its translation: CATNDRGNTIYF.

The chain couples TRBV6-5 to TRBJ2-2, with D unresolved. Trimming cost V 2 bases and J 0 bases, with 7 bases left between them. Per germline, CDR1 MNHEY and CDR2 SVGAGI. The CDR3 runs to 15 residues. The DNA for the CDR3 is TGTGCCAGCAGTTACGTCCCCGCGAACACCGGGGAGCTGTTTTTT. Protein sequence: CASSYVPANTGELFF.

This clone was observed a single time. In DNA form, the CDR3 reads TGTGCCAGCAACCCACAGGGGGAATACGAGCAGTACTTC. It yields the protein CASNPQGEYEQYF. This chain uses TRBV2 with TRBJ2-7; the match to TRBD1 covers 8 bases. The V gene end was trimmed by 7 bases and the J gene end by 4 bases; junction bases not matched to a gene: 6. CDR1 and CDR2 (germline): SNHLY, FYNNEI. The CDR3 is 13 residues long.

This sequence joins TRBV30 and TRBJ2-3, with D tentatively TRBD1 (6 bases). Germline V gives CDR1 GTSNPN, CDR2 SVGIG (reference sequence). This CDR3 is built from 13 residues. The V end was cut by 1 base, the J end by 3 bases, with 8 bases between. The CDR3 nucleotides are TGTGCCTGGAGTGGTGGACAGACAGATACGCAGTATTTT. This codes for CAWSGGQTDTQYF.

The chain carries TRBV7-9 and TRBJ2-3, with D tentatively TRBD1 (6 bases). The V gene's germline CDR1 is SEHNR and CDR2 FQNEAQ (reference sequence). The CDR3 consists of 14 residues. Trimming pared 6 bases from V and 11 bases from J, leaving 21 bases between. The CDR3 nucleotides are TGTGCCAGCAGGGACGACAGGTCCCCTATCGGGCAGTATTTT. Translation: CASRDDRSPIGQYF.

V is TRBV5-1 and J is TRBJ1-5, with unresolved D. V was shortened by 0 bases and J by 4 bases, with 5 bases between the two germline ends. The germline gives CDR1 SGHRS, CDR2 YFSETQ. The CDR3 totals 13 residues. The CDR3 DNA follows: TGCGCCAGCAGCTTGGACGGGAATCAGCCCCAGCATTTT. This gives the protein CASSLDGNQPQHF.

The J gene is TRBJ2-2, the V gene TRBV9; weak D call: TRBD2 (6 bases). Germline CDR1 is SGDLS and CDR2 is YYNGEE. The CDR3 length is 12 residues. Trimming stripped 3 bases from V and 7 bases from J, with 7 bases between. The chain's CDR3 is CASSGLGGELFF. The CDR3 coding sequence is TGTGCCAGCAGCGGACTAGGCGGGGAGCTGTTTTTT.

V is TRBV5-6 and J is TRBJ2-4; a weak D match, TRBD1 (6 bases). There are 17 residues in the CDR3. V was trimmed by 5 bases and J by 10 bases, leaving 28 bases between them. The germline V gene has CDR1 SGHDT and CDR2 YYEEEE. CDR3 DNA: TGTGCCAGCAGTAGTTCGCCTTCCGGACAGAGGAAAGGGATTCAGTACTTC. Its protein is CASSSSPSGQRKGIQYF.

The rearrangement links TRBV6-6 to TRBJ1-2; D not resolved. This CDR3 contains 15 residues. Germline loops: CDR1 MNHNY, CDR2 SVGAGI (reference sequence). Trimming took 0 bases from V and 2 from J, leaving 10 bases between them. CDR3 DNA sequence: TGTGCCAGCAGTTACTCCGGGTTTTCCAACTATGGCTACACCTTC. Its protein is CASSYSGFSNYGYTF.